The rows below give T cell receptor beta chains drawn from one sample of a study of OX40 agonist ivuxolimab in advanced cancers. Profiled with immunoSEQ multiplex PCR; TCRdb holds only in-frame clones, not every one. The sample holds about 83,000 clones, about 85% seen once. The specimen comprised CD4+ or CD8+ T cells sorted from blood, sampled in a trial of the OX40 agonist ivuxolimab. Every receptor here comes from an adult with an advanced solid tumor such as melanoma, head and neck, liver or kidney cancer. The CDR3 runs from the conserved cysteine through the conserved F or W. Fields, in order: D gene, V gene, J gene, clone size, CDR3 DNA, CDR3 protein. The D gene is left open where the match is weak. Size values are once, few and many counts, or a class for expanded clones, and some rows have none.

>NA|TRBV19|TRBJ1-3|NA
TGTGCCAGTAGTATGCTGGACAGCCTGTGGAACACCATATATTTT
CASSMLDSLWNTIYF
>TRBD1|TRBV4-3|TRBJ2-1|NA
TGCGCCAGCAGCTTCGACAGGGGACCCTACAATGAGCAGTTCTTC
CASSFDRGPYNEQFF
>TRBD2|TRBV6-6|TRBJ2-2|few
TGTGCCAGCAGCCCTGTAGCGGGGGGGAACACCGGGGAGCTGTTTTTT
CASSPVAGGNTGELFF
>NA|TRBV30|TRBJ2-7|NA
TGTGCCTGGAGTGTAAGGGGGGCCCGACTCTACGAGCAGTACTTC
CAWSVRGARLYEQYF
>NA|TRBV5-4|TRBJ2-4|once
TGTGCCAGCAGCTTGGGCCAGGGGTTTTCCAAAAACATTCAGTACTTC
CASSLGQGFSKNIQYF
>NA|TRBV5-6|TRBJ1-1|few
TGTGCCAGCAGCTTCGGACAAATGAACACTGAAGCTTTCTTT
CASSFGQMNTEAFF
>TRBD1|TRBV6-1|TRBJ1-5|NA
TGTGCCAGCAGGGGGCAGGGGGCTGGCCAGCCCCAGCATTTT
CASRGQGAGQPQHF
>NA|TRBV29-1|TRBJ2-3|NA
TGCAGCGTGAGCGGACAAGGCGCAGATACGCAGTATTTT
CSVSGQGADTQYF
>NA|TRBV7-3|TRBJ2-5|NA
TGTGCCAGCAGCTTAAACGGGGGAGAAGAGACCCAGTACTTC
CASSLNGGEETQYF
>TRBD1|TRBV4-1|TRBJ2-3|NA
TGCGCCAGCAGCCCCAGTCCGGGACAGGGCACAGATACGCAGTATTTT
CASSPSPGQGTDTQYF
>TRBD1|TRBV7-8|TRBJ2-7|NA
TGTGCCAGCAGCGTCCGGGACAGCGGCTACGAGCAGTACTTC
CASSVRDSGYEQYF
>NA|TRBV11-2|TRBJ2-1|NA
TGTGCCAGCAGCTTAGACGTTGGCTCCTACAATGAGCAGTTCTTC
CASSLDVGSYNEQFF
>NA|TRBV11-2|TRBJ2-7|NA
TGTGCCAGCAGCTTATCGGACAACTCCTACGAGCAGTACTTC
CASSLSDNSYEQYF
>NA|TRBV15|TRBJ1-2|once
TGTGCCACCAGCAGAACCCGGGACGGTGGCTACACCTTC
CATSRTRDGGYTF
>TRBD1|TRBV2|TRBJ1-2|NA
TGTGCCAGCAGTGTTTTTGGGACAGGGGAATTC
CASSVFGTGEF
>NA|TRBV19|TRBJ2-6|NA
TGTGCCAGTAGTCGGTCCCGCAAGAGCTCTGGGGCCAACGTCCTGACTTTC
CASSRSRKSSGANVLTF
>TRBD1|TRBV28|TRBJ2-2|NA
TGTGCCAGCAGTTCCCCGGGACAGGGGGCAAGCGGGGAGCTGTTTTTT
CASSSPGQGASGELFF
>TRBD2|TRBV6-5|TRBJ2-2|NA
TGTGCCACCCTAGCGGGCTTCCTCCCGGCCGGGGAGCTGTTTTTT
CATLAGFLPAGELFF
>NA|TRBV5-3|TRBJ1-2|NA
TGTGCCAGAAGCTTTAGTTCGGGGGCCCTCCAACTCCTCGGCGGCTACACCTTC
CARSFSSGALQLLGGYTF
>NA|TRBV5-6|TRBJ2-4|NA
TGTGCCAGCAGCGCCCAAGGGGAGGGGGTAGCCAAAAACATTCAGTACTTC
CASSAQGEGVAKNIQYF
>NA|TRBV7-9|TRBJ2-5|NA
TGTGCCAGCAGCTCGGCAGGGGAAGAGACCCAGTACTTC
CASSSAGEETQYF
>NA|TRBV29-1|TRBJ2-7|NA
TGCAGCGTTGTCGACCCTTCCTACGAGCAGTACTTC
CSVVDPSYEQYF
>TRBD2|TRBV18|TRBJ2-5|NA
TGTGCCAGCTCACCAGGACTAGCAGGCACCAGGTACCAAGAGACCCAGTACTTC
CASSPGLAGTRYQETQYF
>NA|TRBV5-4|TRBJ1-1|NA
TGTGCCAGCAGCTTACAGGGAGGTACTGAAGCTTTCTTT
CASSLQGGTEAFF
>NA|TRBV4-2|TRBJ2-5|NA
TGTGCCAGCAGCCATCGGGAGACCCAGTACTTC
CASSHRETQYF
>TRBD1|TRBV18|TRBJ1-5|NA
TGTGCCAGCTCAGCCGGGACAGGGGGCGAAGGGAACAATCAGCCCCAGCATTTT
CASSAGTGGEGNNQPQHF
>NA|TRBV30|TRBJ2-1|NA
TGTGCCTGGAGTGTACATACGGGGGAGCAGTTCTTC
CAWSVHTGEQFF
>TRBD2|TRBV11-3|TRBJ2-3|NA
TGTGCCAGCAGCTTAGGCACATCTAGCGGGGATGGCACAGATACGCAGTATTTT
CASSLGTSSGDGTDTQYF
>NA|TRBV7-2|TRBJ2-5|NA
TGTGCCAGCAGCCCAGCGTTGGGGTACCAAGAGACCCAGTACTTC
CASSPALGYQETQYF
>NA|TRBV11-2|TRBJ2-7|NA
TGTGCCAGCAGCTTTGACGCCACCCGTTACGAGCAGTACTTC
CASSFDATRYEQYF
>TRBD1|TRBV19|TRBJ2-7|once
TGTGCCAGTAGTTCCCCGGGACAGGGGGCTTACGAGCAGTACTTC
CASSSPGQGAYEQYF
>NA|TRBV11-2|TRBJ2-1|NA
TGTGCCAGCAGCTTAGGCAGGGAGCAGTTCTTC
CASSLGREQFF
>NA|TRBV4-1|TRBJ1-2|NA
TGTGCCAGCAGCTTCCAGGGTCGGTATGGCTACACCTTC
CASSFQGRYGYTF
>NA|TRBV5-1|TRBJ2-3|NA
TGCGCCAGCAGGGTGACTAGCACAGATACGCAGTATTTT
CASRVTSTDTQYF
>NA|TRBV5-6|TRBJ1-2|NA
TGTGCCAGCAGCAACTCCCGGACCGGGACGGTTAACTATGGCTACACCTTC
CASSNSRTGTVNYGYTF
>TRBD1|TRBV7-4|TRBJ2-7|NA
TGTGCCAGCAGCACCGGGACAGGGAGGTTGAACTTC
CASSTGTGRLNF
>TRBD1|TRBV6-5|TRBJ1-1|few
TGTGCCAGCAGTTCCCAGACAGGGGGGGACACTGAAGCTTTCTTT
CASSSQTGGDTEAFF
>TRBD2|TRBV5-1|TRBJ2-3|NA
TGCGCCAGCAGCTTCGGACTAGCGGGCACAGATACGCAGTATTTT
CASSFGLAGTDTQYF
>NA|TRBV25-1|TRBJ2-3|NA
TGTGCCAGCAGTGAACATGGGGGGCTGACAGATACGCAGTATTTT
CASSEHGGLTDTQYF
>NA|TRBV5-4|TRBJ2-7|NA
TGTGCCAGCAGCTTTGACAGGCGTTCCTACGAGCAGTACTTC
CASSFDRRSYEQYF
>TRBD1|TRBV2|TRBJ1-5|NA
TGTGCCAGCAGGGGACAGGGGGGTCAGCCCCAGCATTTT
CASRGQGGQPQHF
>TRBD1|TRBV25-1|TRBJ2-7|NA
TGTGCCAGCAGTGAGACAGGGGTTGGTTACGAGCAGTACTTC
CASSETGVGYEQYF
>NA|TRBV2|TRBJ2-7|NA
TGTGCCATTTCGCGTGGTGAAGTGAATGAGCAGTACTTC
CAISRGEVNEQYF
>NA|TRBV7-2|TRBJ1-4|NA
TGTGCCAGCAGCTTAGCACAGTCGGCTAATGAAAAACTGTTTTTT
CASSLAQSANEKLFF